These T cell receptor beta chains were read from a single sample in a study of blood T cell repertoires in COVID-19. Clones were read by immunoSEQ multiplex PCR, and TCRdb kept only the in-frame ones, dropping some. The profile shows under 500,000 clones, 70% to 90% of them singletons. Material for sequencing was PBMCs or T cells enriched from blood (not recorded which). All receptors come from a woman between 18 and 30 years old with acute COVID-19. Both conserved end residues are part of each CDR3. Each record gives: D gene, J gene, V gene, clone size, CDR3 DNA, CDR3 protein. The D gene is left open where the match is weak. The size of a clone is reported for some rows only, either as once, few or many, or as a class for expanded clones.

D gene: TRBD1; J gene: TRBJ1-2; V gene: TRBV5-6; clone size: NA; CDR3 DNA: TGTGCCAGCAGCTTGGGCGGCAGGGGGCCCTATGGCTACACCTTC; CDR3 protein: CASSLGGRGPYGYTF
D gene: NA; J gene: TRBJ2-5; V gene: TRBV5-1; clone size: NA; CDR3 DNA: TGCGCCAGCAGCCCATTCGGGCAGGGGCTGGAAGAGACCCAGTACTTC; CDR3 protein: CASSPFGQGLEETQYF
D gene: NA; J gene: TRBJ1-1; V gene: TRBV7-2; clone size: once; CDR3 DNA: TGTGCCAGCAGCTTATACGGGGTTAACACTGAAGCTTTCTTT; CDR3 protein: CASSLYGVNTEAFF
D gene: TRBD2; J gene: TRBJ2-1; V gene: TRBV5-4; clone size: NA; CDR3 DNA: TGTGCCAGCAGAAATAGCGGGTCGGGCGGGCACAATGAGCAGTTCTTC; CDR3 protein: CASRNSGSGGHNEQFF
D gene: NA; J gene: TRBJ2-7; V gene: TRBV3-1/TRBV3-2; clone size: NA; CDR3 DNA: TGTGCCAGCAGCCAAGGGTTGGCAGCCTACGAGCAGTACTTC; CDR3 protein: CASSQGLAAYEQYF
D gene: NA; J gene: TRBJ1-5; V gene: TRBV5-1; clone size: few; CDR3 DNA: TGCGCCAGCAGCTTGGCCGGGGATCAGCCCCAGCATTTT; CDR3 protein: CASSLAGDQPQHF
D gene: NA; J gene: TRBJ2-1; V gene: TRBV9; clone size: NA; CDR3 DNA: TGTGCCAGCAGCGTAGCTACGTCGACTCATGAGCAGTTCTTC; CDR3 protein: CASSVATSTHEQFF
D gene: NA; J gene: TRBJ1-6; V gene: TRBV5-6; clone size: NA; CDR3 DNA: TGTGCCAGCAGCTTGGATCAGAATTCACCCCTCCACTTT; CDR3 protein: CASSLDQNSPLHF
D gene: NA; J gene: TRBJ2-7; V gene: TRBV27; clone size: NA; CDR3 DNA: TGTGCCAGCAGTTCAATCAGCTCCTACGAGCAGTACTTC; CDR3 protein: CASSSISSYEQYF
D gene: TRBD1; J gene: TRBJ1-2; V gene: TRBV5-1; clone size: NA; CDR3 DNA: TGCGCCAGCAGCCCGGGGGACAGCCAAAACTATGGCTACACCTTC; CDR3 protein: CASSPGDSQNYGYTF
D gene: NA; J gene: TRBJ2-2; V gene: TRBV21-1; clone size: NA; CDR3 DNA: TGTGCCAGCAGCATCCCAAGTCTGGGACAGGGGAACACCGGGGAGCTGTTTTTT; CDR3 protein: CASSIPSLGQGNTGELFF
D gene: TRBD2; J gene: TRBJ2-1; V gene: TRBV3-1/TRBV3-2; clone size: few; CDR3 DNA: TGTGCCAGCAGCCACGTCGGGGGGAAGGGAGAGCAGTTCTTC; CDR3 protein: CASSHVGGKGEQFF
D gene: NA; J gene: TRBJ1-4; V gene: TRBV7-9; clone size: NA; CDR3 DNA: TGTGCCAGCAGCTTGTTGACAGGAACAAATGAAAAACTGTTTTTT; CDR3 protein: CASSLLTGTNEKLFF
D gene: TRBD1; J gene: TRBJ2-2; V gene: TRBV3-1/TRBV3-2; clone size: NA; CDR3 DNA: TGTGCCAGCAGCCAAGTGGACAGGCACCCCGGGGAGCTGTTTTTT; CDR3 protein: CASSQVDRHPGELFF
D gene: NA; J gene: TRBJ1-6; V gene: TRBV4-1; clone size: NA; CDR3 DNA: TGCGCCAGCAGCCAAGTTACAGTAAATTCACCCCTCCACTTT; CDR3 protein: CASSQVTVNSPLHF
D gene: TRBD1; J gene: TRBJ2-1; V gene: TRBV12-3/TRBV12-4; clone size: NA; CDR3 DNA: TGTGCCAGCAGAGGAACAGGGGATGAGCAGTTCTTC; CDR3 protein: CASRGTGDEQFF
D gene: TRBD1; J gene: TRBJ2-7; V gene: TRBV28; clone size: NA; CDR3 DNA: TGTGCCAGCAGTCGGACAGGGGGGTTTTACGAGCAGTACTTC; CDR3 protein: CASSRTGGFYEQYF
D gene: NA; J gene: TRBJ1-4; V gene: TRBV12-5; clone size: NA; CDR3 DNA: TGTGCTAGTGGTTTGGCTGAGGAAAAACTGTTTTTT; CDR3 protein: CASGLAEEKLFF
D gene: NA; J gene: TRBJ1-1; V gene: TRBV5-1; clone size: NA; CDR3 DNA: TGCGCCAGCAGCCCGGGGGTGAACACTGAAGCTTTCTTT; CDR3 protein: CASSPGVNTEAFF
D gene: TRBD2; J gene: TRBJ2-3; V gene: TRBV19; clone size: NA; CDR3 DNA: TGTGCCAGTAGTGATAGCGGGAGTGTTGCAGATACGCAGTATTTT; CDR3 protein: CASSDSGSVADTQYF
D gene: NA; J gene: TRBJ2-7; V gene: TRBV15; clone size: once; CDR3 DNA: TGTGCCACCAGCAGAGGTGGAGGGGGCTGGGAGCAGTACTTC; CDR3 protein: CATSRGGGGWEQYF
D gene: TRBD2; J gene: TRBJ2-7; V gene: TRBV6-6; clone size: NA; CDR3 DNA: TGTGCCAGCGGGGCGGGGGGCTACGAGCAGTACTTC; CDR3 protein: CASGAGGYEQYF
D gene: TRBD1; J gene: TRBJ2-7; V gene: TRBV5-4; clone size: few; CDR3 DNA: TGTGCCAGCAGCCTCCAGGGGGCTTTCGACGAGCAGTACTTC; CDR3 protein: CASSLQGAFDEQYF
D gene: TRBD2; J gene: TRBJ2-2; V gene: TRBV4-1; clone size: NA; CDR3 DNA: TGCGCCAGCAGCCAATTTTCTTTGTCTAGCGGGGGGCCAAACACCGGGGAGCTGTTTTTT; CDR3 protein: CASSQFSLSSGGPNTGELFF
D gene: NA; J gene: TRBJ2-7; V gene: TRBV29-1; clone size: few; CDR3 DNA: TGCAGCGTTTCCCAGGCGGGGGCCGACGAGCAGTACTTC; CDR3 protein: CSVSQAGADEQYF
D gene: NA; J gene: TRBJ1-3; V gene: TRBV2; clone size: few; CDR3 DNA: TGTGCCAGCGACAAAGCGGGCTCTGGAAACACCATATATTTT; CDR3 protein: CASDKAGSGNTIYF
D gene: NA; J gene: TRBJ2-7; V gene: TRBV9; clone size: NA; CDR3 DNA: TGTGCCAGCAGCCTCCGAGGGTCATTATACGAGCAGTACTTC; CDR3 protein: CASSLRGSLYEQYF
D gene: TRBD1; J gene: TRBJ2-7; V gene: TRBV29-1; clone size: once; CDR3 DNA: TGCAGCGTTGTACAGGGGGTCTACGAGCAGTACTTC; CDR3 protein: CSVVQGVYEQYF
D gene: NA; J gene: TRBJ2-2; V gene: TRBV9; clone size: once; CDR3 DNA: TGTGCCAGCAGCGTAGACAGTCGAAGGGAGCTGTTTTTT; CDR3 protein: CASSVDSRRELFF
D gene: TRBD2; J gene: TRBJ2-2; V gene: TRBV27; clone size: NA; CDR3 DNA: TGTGCCAGCAGTGTCGGGGGGATGAACACCGGGGAGCTGTTTTTT; CDR3 protein: CASSVGGMNTGELFF
D gene: NA; J gene: TRBJ1-6; V gene: TRBV5-1; clone size: NA; CDR3 DNA: TGCGCCAGCAGCTTGGGACAGATGATTTCACCCCTCCACTTT; CDR3 protein: CASSLGQMISPLHF